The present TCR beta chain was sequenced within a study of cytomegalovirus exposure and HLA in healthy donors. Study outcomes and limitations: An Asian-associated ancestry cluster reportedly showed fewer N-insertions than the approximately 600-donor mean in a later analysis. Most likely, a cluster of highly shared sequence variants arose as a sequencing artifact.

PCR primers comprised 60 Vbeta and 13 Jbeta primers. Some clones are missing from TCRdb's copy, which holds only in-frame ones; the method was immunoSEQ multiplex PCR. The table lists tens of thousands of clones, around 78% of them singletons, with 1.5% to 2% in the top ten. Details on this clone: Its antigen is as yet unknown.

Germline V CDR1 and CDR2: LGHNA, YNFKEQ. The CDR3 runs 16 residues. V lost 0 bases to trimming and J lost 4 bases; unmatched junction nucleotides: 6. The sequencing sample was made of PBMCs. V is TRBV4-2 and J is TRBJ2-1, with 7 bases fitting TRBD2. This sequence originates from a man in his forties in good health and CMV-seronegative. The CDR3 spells CASSQDSSGKYNEQFF. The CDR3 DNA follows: TGTGCCAGCAGCCAAGATTCCAGCGGGAAATACAATGAGCAGTTCTTC.